The 29 T cell receptor beta chains given below trace back to one sample, sequenced in a study of response to subunit inactivated influenza vaccine. TCRdb passed the RT-PCR reads through MiXCR, listing each CDR3 protein once. The sample shows roughly 570,000 distinct CDR3 sequences, approximately 14% of them seen only once. The starting material was PBMCs from blood, obtained 11 to 12 days after vaccination. These receptor sequences come from a man in his forties or fifties who received an inactivated influenza vaccine.

The V gene is TRBV12-3 or TRBV12-4, the J gene TRBJ1-5; perhaps TRBD1 as D (5 bases). Between the trimmed V and J ends, which lost 6 bases and 0 bases, there was a span of 9 bases. The CDR3 extends over 14 amino acids. The CDR3: CASRKQDSNQPQHF. Written as DNA, the CDR3 is TGTGCCAGCAGAAAACAGGATAGCAATCAGCCCCAGCATTTT.

This clonotype was detected a few times. The chain carries TRBV7-9 and TRBJ1-4; D is uncertain. The CDR3 has 13 amino acids. V was shortened by 5 bases and J by 8 bases, with 12 bases between the two germline ends. Germline CDR1 and CDR2: SEHNR and FQNEAQ (reference sequence). The CDR3 nucleotides read TGTGCCAGCAGCCCAGGCGGCAGAGAAAAACTGTTTTTT. The encoded protein is CASSPGGREKLFF.

This clonotype was detected only once. The V and J genes are TRBV6-2 or TRBV6-3 and TRBJ2-5; 8 bases agree with TRBD1. Germline CDR1 MNHEY, CDR2 SVGEGT. V shed 6 bases, J shed 1 base, and the junction held 7 bases outside the gene matches. The CDR3 totals 15 residues. CDR3 bases: TGTGCCAGCAGGAAGGACAGGGCACCCCAAGAGACCCAGTACTTC. This codes for CASRKDRAPQETQYF.

In its sample, this clonotype was seen once. This rearrangement joins TRBV6-2 or TRBV6-3 to TRBJ2-3; D unclear. Trimming shortened V by 6 bases and J by 6 bases, and 10 bases separated the two germline ends. This CDR3 spans 12 amino acids. Germline assignment: CDR1 MNHEY and CDR2 SVGEGT. CDR3 residues: CASSPDWDTQYF. The CDR3, as DNA: TGTGCCAGCAGCCCCGACTGGGATACGCAGTATTTT.

This clonotype was counted a few times. The genes are TRBV29-1 and TRBJ2-1, with D unresolved. Looked up from germline, CDR1 is SQVTM and CDR2 is ANQGSEA. Trimming shortened V by 7 bases and J by 4 bases, and 17 bases separated the two germline ends. The CDR3 consists of 14 residues. CDR3 sequence (DNA): TGCAGCGCCCGCGTTTTGGTTTGGTACAATGAGCAGTTCTTC. It specifies CSARVLVWYNEQFF.

J is TRBJ2-5 and V is TRBV12-3 or TRBV12-4, with 9 bases fitting TRBD1. The CDR3 is made up of 14 amino acids. J lost 5 bases, V lost 4 bases, and 5 bases had no gene match. CDR3 loop: CASSSQGARETQYF. For the CDR3, the DNA is TGTGCCAGCAGTTCACAGGGGGCTCGGGAGACCCAGTACTTC.

This clonotype has a handful of counts. The J gene is TRBJ2-1, the V gene TRBV4-3; no firm D call. Germline V gene data show CDR1 as LGHNA and CDR2 as YSLEER. The CDR3 spans 15 residues. V was trimmed by 0 bases and J by 9 bases, leaving 15 bases between them. The CDR3 DNA reads as TGCGCCAGCAGCCAAGATAGGCTAGGGTCGGGTGAGCAGTTCTTC. Amino acid sequence: CASSQDRLGSGEQFF.

This clonotype was observed at least ten times. The chain uses TRBV15 and TRBJ2-1, with D perhaps TRBD2 (5 bases). CDR1 is LNHNV, CDR2 YYDKDF, per germline (reference sequence). The CDR3 has 15 residues. The germline V and J ends were trimmed by 0 bases and 7 bases, with 13 bases remaining between them. The CDR3 DNA follows: TGTGCCACCAGCAGAGATCGGATTAGCGAGAATGAGCAGTTCTTC. Translating gives CATSRDRISENEQFF. Together with reference TRBV15 and TRBJ2-1, the CDR3 gives the full variable domain: DAMVIQNPRYQVTQFGKPVTLSCSQTLNHNVMYWYQQKSSQAPKLLFHYYDKDFNNEADTPDNFQSRRPNTSFCFLDIRSPGLGDTAMYLCATSRDRISENEQFFGPGTRLTVL.

This clonotype occurred a few times. Written as DNA, the CDR3 is TGTGCCAGCAGCCACCGACAGGGGAGTAATTCACCCCTCCACTTT. Translating it yields CASSHRQGSNSPLHF. This chain links TRBV13 with TRBJ1-6, with 8 bases lining up with TRBD1. With 5 bases clipped from V and 6 bases from J, the junction kept 6 bases outside the gene matches. The CDR3 sequence is 15 residues long. The germline gives CDR1 PRHDT, CDR2 FYEKMQ (reference sequence).

The J gene is TRBJ2-7, the V gene TRBV29-1; 8 bases align to TRBD1. Germline CDR1 reads SQVTM; CDR2 reads ANQGSEA. V dropped 7 bases and J dropped 6; count of bases not matched to a gene: 8. The CDR3 contains 12 residues. CDR3 bases: TGCAGCGCCTGGACAGGGAGAAGCGAGCAGTACTTC. Translation: CSAWTGRSEQYF.

The table lists this clonotype with many counts. The rearrangement uses TRBV20-1 and TRBJ2-3; 9 nucleotides agree with TRBD2. The CDR3 is 15 residues long. Germline V gives CDR1 DFQATT, CDR2 SNEGSKA (reference sequence). V lost 7 bases and J lost 3; bases outside the gene matches: 11. The CDR3 loop reads CSVHDSGSMTDTQYF. The CDR3 region has the DNA TGCAGTGTTCACGATAGCGGGAGTATGACAGATACGCAGTATTTT.

The chain uses TRBV5-1 and TRBJ2-1; TRBD1 matches 10 bases. The CDR3 spans 14 residues. Germline V lookup: CDR1 SGHRS, CDR2 YFSETQ. V shed 1 base, J shed 8 bases, and the junction held 3 bases outside the gene matches. The CDR3 loop reads CASSLRDRGHEQFF. CDR3 nucleotide sequence: TGCGCCAGCAGCTTGAGGGACAGGGGTCATGAGCAGTTCTTC.

This clonotype was counted only a few times. The chain joins TRBV14 to TRBJ1-2; D unclear. The CDR3 covers 12 residues. V was cut by 4 bases and J by 7 bases, with 10 bases left in between. The germline V gene encodes CDR1 SGHDN and CDR2 FVKESK. As DNA, the CDR3 is TGTGCCAGCAGCCCAGAGGGAGCTGGCTACACCTTC. Its translation is CASSPEGAGYTF.

The chain is built from TRBV18 and TRBJ1-2, with 7 bases aligning to TRBD1. The trim removed 3 bases at V and 2 bases at J, leaving 6 bases unmatched. Germline CDR1 KGHSH, CDR2 LQKENI. The CDR3 is made up of 15 amino acids. The CDR3 here is CASSPRDSQNYGYTF. DNA of the CDR3: TGTGCCAGCTCACCCCGGGACAGTCAAAACTATGGCTACACCTTC.

This chain links TRBV7-9 with TRBJ2-6; 8 nucleotides match TRBD1. Germline CDR1 and CDR2: SEHNR and FQNEAQ (reference sequence). The CDR3 length is 17 residues. Trimming at V came to 5 bases and at J to 2 bases, leaving 8 bases not matched to a gene. CDR3 in amino acids: CASSVPGQAPGANVLTF. The CDR3 DNA reads as TGTGCCAGCAGCGTCCCGGGACAGGCACCTGGGGCCAACGTCCTGACTTTC.

This clonotype showed up just a few times. The chain joins TRBV6-1 to TRBJ1-1; 12 bases are a match to TRBD1. CDR1 is MNHNS and CDR2 is SASEGT in the germline V gene. CDR3 length: 16 amino acids. V lost 7 bases, J lost 6 bases, and 12 bases stayed unmatched. The CDR3 nucleotides read TGTGCCAGCACCACTGGGGACAGGGGGCGTCTGGCTGAAGCTTTCTTT. This gives the protein CASTTGDRGRLAEAFF.

This clonotype was seen a few times. This chain connects TRBV10-3 to TRBJ2-2; no clear D. The CDR3 extends over 14 amino acids. V was clipped by 6 bases and J by 1 base, with 9 bases between them. Germline-derived CDR1 and CDR2 are ENHRY and SYGVKD. CDR3 sequence: CAISVDGNTGELFF. Written as DNA, the CDR3 is TGTGCCATCAGCGTGGACGGGAACACCGGGGAGCTGTTTTTT.

The gene calls are TRBV29-1 and TRBJ1-5; D possibly corresponds to TRBD1 (6 bases). CDR1 and CDR2 from the germline V gene are SQVTM and ANQGSEA. There are 12 residues in the CDR3. V lost 6 bases, J lost 4 bases, and 10 bases lay in between. Here the CDR3 DNA reads TGCAGCGTGAAGGACAGTAATCAGCCCCAGCATTTT. It codes for CSVKDSNQPQHF.

This clonotype has just a few counts. The J gene is TRBJ2-5, the V gene TRBV24-1; TRBD1 matches 7 bases. The CDR3 consists of 16 residues. The V gene's germline CDR1 is KGHDR and CDR2 SFDVKD. The J segment lost 3 bases and the V segment lost 4 bases, leaving 10 bases of the junction unmatched. CDR3 amino acids: CATSDPPGGREETQYF. As DNA, the CDR3 is TGTGCCACCAGTGACCCCCCAGGGGGAAGGGAAGAGACCCAGTACTTC.

This clonotype was counted a few times. The CDR3 here is CASSAIRGRGTDTQYF. CDR3 nucleotides: TGTGCCAGCAGCGCCATAAGGGGGCGCGGCACAGATACGCAGTATTTT. The chain combines TRBV11-2 with TRBJ2-3, with 7 positions matching TRBD1. CDR1 and CDR2 from the germline V gene are SGHAT and FQNNGV. The V gene end was trimmed by 5 bases and the J gene end by 1 base; junction bases not matched to a gene: 9. The CDR3 covers 16 residues.

This clonotype was counted only a few times. V and J are TRBV7-9 and TRBJ1-2; 7 nucleotides line up with TRBD1. This CDR3 spans 15 amino acids. In germline, CDR1 is SEHNR, CDR2 FQNEAQ (reference sequence). V gave up 6 bases and J gave up 4 bases; unmatched junction bases: 11. DNA of the CDR3: TGTGCCAGCAGGCGGACAGGCCCTACGGGCTATGGCTACACCTTC. This gives the protein CASRRTGPTGYGYTF.

This clonotype was seen a few times. The chain joins TRBV5-1 to TRBJ1-2; D is ambiguous. V was shortened by 0 bases and J by 4 bases, with 13 bases between the two germline ends. This CDR3 has 15 amino acids. Germline loops: CDR1 SGHRS, CDR2 YFSETQ. DNA of the CDR3: TGCGCCAGCAGCTTGGATGGCAGACCAGTCTATGGCTACACCTTC. This gives the protein CASSLDGRPVYGYTF.

The chain recombines TRBV18 with TRBJ1-2; D may be TRBD1 (6 bases). V was pared by 3 bases and J by 4 bases, with 15 bases between. The CDR3 length is 15 residues. CDR1 KGHSH and CDR2 LQKENI come from the germline V gene. The CDR3 nucleotides are TGTGCCAGCTCACCGGGGACGCAGGGGTTCTATGGCTACACCTTC. Amino acids: CASSPGTQGFYGYTF.

This clonotype was counted only a few times. The gene calls are TRBV5-6 and TRBJ2-5; a weak D match, TRBD1 (6 bases). Germline lookup yields CDR1 SGHDT and CDR2 YYEEEE. With 3 bases removed from V and 1 base from J, the gap between germline ends came to 7 bases. CDR3 size: 13 residues. Here the CDR3 DNA reads TGTGCCAGCAGCTGGGACACCCAAGAGACCCAGTACTTC. Translated, it gives CASSWDTQETQYF.

The rearrangement joins TRBV18 to TRBJ2-7; 10 bases line up with TRBD1. The CDR3 length is 16 residues. V trimming: 3 bases; J trimming: 2 bases; junction bases outside the gene matches: 7. In germline, CDR1 is KGHSH, CDR2 LQKENI. DNA for the CDR3: TGTGCCAGCTCACCTAACCGACAGGGGGCGACCTACGAGCAGTACTTC. This codes for CASSPNRQGATYEQYF.

V gene TRBV3-1 combines with J gene TRBJ2-1; D call uncertain. Trimming cost V 5 bases and J 7 bases, with 15 bases left between them. Germline assignment: CDR1 LGHDT and CDR2 YNNKEL (reference sequence). CDR3 length: 14 amino acids. The CDR3: CASSWASAKNEQFF. Written as DNA, the CDR3 is TGTGCCAGCAGCTGGGCTTCGGCCAAGAATGAGCAGTTCTTC.

Only a few counts were recorded for this clonotype. The rearrangement joins TRBV12-3 or TRBV12-4 to TRBJ1-5; D might be TRBD1 (6 bases). V shed 3 bases and J shed 11 bases, with 8 bases lying between them. This CDR3 comprises 11 residues. The DNA of the CDR3 is TGTGCCAGCAGTTTGGGACAATCCCAGCATTTT. As protein: CASSLGQSQHF.

In this sample, this clonotype turned up a few times. This chain joins TRBV12-3 or TRBV12-4 and TRBJ2-1, with 9 nucleotides matching TRBD2. Trimming at V came to 4 bases and at J to 4 bases, leaving 8 bases not matched to a gene. CDR3 size: 16 residues. As DNA, the CDR3 is TGTGCCAGCAGTTCTCAGCGGGGGGTACAATACAATGAGCAGTTCTTC. Translated, it gives CASSSQRGVQYNEQFF.

The chain combines TRBV4-3 with TRBJ2-5; TRBD2 matches at 7 bases. V was pared by 0 bases and J by 4 bases, with 2 bases of the junction left unmatched. The CDR3 runs 14 residues. Germline values: CDR1 LGHNA, CDR2 YSLEER. The chain's CDR3 is CASSQEASGETQYF. The CDR3 nucleotides are TGCGCCAGCAGCCAAGAGGCTAGCGGAGAGACCCAGTACTTC.